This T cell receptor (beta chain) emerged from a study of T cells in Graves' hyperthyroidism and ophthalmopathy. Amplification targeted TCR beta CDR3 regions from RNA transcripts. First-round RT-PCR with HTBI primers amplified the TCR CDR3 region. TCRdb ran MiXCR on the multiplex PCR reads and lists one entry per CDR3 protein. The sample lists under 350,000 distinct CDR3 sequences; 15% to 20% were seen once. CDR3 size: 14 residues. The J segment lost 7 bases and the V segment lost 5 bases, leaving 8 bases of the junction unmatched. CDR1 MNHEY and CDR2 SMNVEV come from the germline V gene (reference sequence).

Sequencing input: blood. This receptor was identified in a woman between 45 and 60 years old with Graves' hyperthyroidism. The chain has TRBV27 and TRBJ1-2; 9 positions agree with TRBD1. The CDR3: CASSPTQGASGYTF. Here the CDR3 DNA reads TGTGCCAGCAGTCCGACACAGGGGGCGAGTGGCTACACCTTC.